The clone carrying this T cell receptor beta chain was observed a few times. What it recognizes is unknown. Total RNA amounting to 500 ng was the source from which TCR beta cDNA was made with a constant-region primer. Amplification in three nested multiplex PCR rounds with slightly modified ARM-PCR gave rise to TCR beta libraries. A C-beta reverse primer and TRBV1-TRBV30 forward primers served in each of the first two PCR rounds, at 9 to 11 cycles apiece. One entry per CDR3 protein, called by TCRdb with MiXCR from the multiplex PCR reads. The sample has a few hundred thousand distinct CDR3 sequences, around 50% seen once; the top ten hold approximately 15%. The entry originates in a study of tumor-infiltrating lymphocytes in primary liver carcinoma. Study details: Samples yielded about 3.5 to 8 million productive TCRbeta reads, similar across tissue types.

Points from the study as a whole: Whereas tumor region pairs overlapped more, tumor-adjacent and tumor-blood pairs overlapped less.

The CDR3 is 14 amino acids. Germline assignment: CDR1 SGHDT and CDR2 YYEEEE. V shed 1 base and J shed 7 bases, with 14 bases lying between them. Extraction also yielded germline DNA, while blood RNA was obtained from unsorted whole blood. The sample taken for sequencing was peripheral blood. V usage is TRBV5-6 and J usage is TRBJ2-5, with D unresolved. The receptor was isolated from a woman aged 25-40 years with primary liver carcinoma and hepatitis B virus infection. The CDR3 DNA is TGTGCCAGCAGCTTGCGGGCCGGGCTGGCGACCCAGTACTTC. This codes for CASSLRAGLATQYF.